This T cell receptor beta chain was recorded in a study of blood T cell repertoires in COVID-19 (dated by TCRdb to about 2020). For the wider study: Samples covering the acute and convalescent phases of COVID-19 were provided by collaborators in the United States, Italy and Spain. The prospective study material was composed of cDNA or gDNA derived from T cells, B-cell-depleted T cells, or PBMCs. The dataset comprised deeply sampled blood TCRbeta repertoires from subjects exposed to, actively infected with, or recovered from COVID-19. The repertoires were made available in a free public database intended to serve as a resource for research on the immune response to SARS-CoV-2. The samples were drawn from two sources: the first 160 participants of the ongoing ImmuneRACE study, and 1,000 to 1,500 subjects contributed by 6 global collaborators. Nearly every sample came with metadata listing a de-identified subject ID, COVID-19 status, age in years and sex. Where available, HLA class I and class II types were taken from metadata supplied by the sample provider and were not determined by assay-based typing.

Whole blood was collected in K2EDTA tubes by collaborating institutions according to the institutions' own protocols. Collaborator samples were shipped for TCRbeta analysis as frozen whole blood, isolated PBMCs, or DNA extracted from either sample type. Taken from cysteine to phenylalanine, the CDR3 has 13 residues. CDR3 DNA is the only sequence kept; it has 39 bases, read in frame from the first base. For this chain, trimming is 6 bases at the V end and 5 bases at the J end, and the number of junction bases without a gene match is 6. The immunoSEQ Assay, a bias-controlled multiplex PCR, was used to amplify TCRbeta CDR3 regions from genomic DNA. On the study's bioinformatics: The number of nucleated cells in each sample was estimated from the amplification of reference gene primers within the assay. Sequence reads were collapsed and filtered to measure the absolute abundance of every unique TCRbeta CDR3 rearrangement. Productive Simpson clonality was computed per sample as the square root of Simpson's diversity index over productive rearrangements. This is the immuneACCESS table as TCRdb keeps it, with only in-frame sequences that have V and J called. A part of the clones is gone; compared with another copy, unresolved V genes explain less than half, and the rest is unexplained. V, J and clone size were drawn from that table, and D and trimming were deduced from the DNA. For this sample there are roughly 280,000 clones; approximately 88% appear just once. Together, the top ten hold 2% to 2.5% of the sample.

Results and caveats for the whole study, not just this receptor: The quantity of clinical and demographic metadata differed by source and by participant and was supplied without curation.

For this clone: No antigen is known for it. The sample holds no much larger clone one base away, and base qualities are not on file.

The TCR was taken from a man aged 50-59 years with acute or convalescent COVID-19. This chain joins TRBV12-3 or TRBV12-4 to TRBJ2-5, with TRBD1 matching 7 junction bases. Specimen: peripheral blood. CDR3 reads: CASRTGSGETQYF. The DNA is as follows: TGTGCCAGCAGGACAGGGTCCGGGGAGACCCAGTACTTC.